The 26 T cell receptor beta chains listed next were all sequenced from one sample in a study of CD8 T cells in Susac syndrome. The authors reverse transcribed roughly 0.5 to 1 ug RNA with random hexamers. TCRdb processed the immunoSEQ multiplex PCR reads anew with MiXCR; each CDR3 protein has one entry. The top ten hold roughly 0.059% of the sample, which has over 300,000 distinct CDR3 sequences, about 91% seen once. Sample: CD4+ T cells from PBMCs. Source of these receptors: a human donor with multiple sclerosis.

This clonotype has just a few counts. This chain joins TRBV27 and TRBJ2-7; D unresolved. The V gene lost 3 bases and the J gene lost 5 bases, with 2 bases spanning the gap. CDR1 and CDR2 (germline): MNHEY, SMNVEV (reference sequence). CDR3 length: 10 residues. The CDR3 bases are TGTGCCAGCAGTTTGGACGAGCAGTACTTC. Amino acid sequence: CASSLDEQYF.

This chain links TRBV20-1 with TRBJ1-3, with D possibly TRBD1 on 5 matching bases. Germline V CDR1 and CDR2: DFQATT, SNEGSKA (reference sequence). The ends were cut back, 5 bases at V and 0 bases at J, with 8 bases in the middle. The CDR3 is 13 amino acids. CDR3 sequence (DNA): TGCAGTGCTCCGGACAACTCTGGAAACACCATATATTTT. It is translated as CSAPDNSGNTIYF.

The rearrangement joins TRBV5-6 to TRBJ1-1, with TRBD1 matching 8 bases. The ends lost 0 bases at V and 4 bases at J; junction bases unmatched: 2. CDR3 size: 14 residues. CDR1 is SGHDT and CDR2 is YYEEEE in the germline V gene. The CDR3 loop reads CASSLVDRGTEAFF. The CDR3 DNA follows: TGTGCCAGCAGCTTGGTTGACAGGGGCACTGAAGCTTTCTTT.

The rearrangement uses TRBV25-1 and TRBJ2-1, with TRBD2 matching 9 bases. The CDR3 totals 15 residues. Trimming removed 3 bases from V and 1 base from J; junction bases left unmatched: 1. Germline CDR1 reads MGHDK; CDR2 reads SYGVNS. The CDR3 DNA reads TGTGCCAGCAGTGATAGCGGGAGATCCTACAATGAGCAGTTCTTC. Amino acids: CASSDSGRSYNEQFF.

The chain employs TRBV12-3 or TRBV12-4 and TRBJ1-2; TRBD1 aligns across 10 bases. V was clipped by 6 bases and J by 7 bases; unmatched bases: 5. The CDR3 is made up of 13 amino acids. The CDR3 DNA reads as TGTGCCAGCAGGACGGGGACAGGGGCTGGCTACACCTTC. Translation gives CASRTGTGAGYTF.

The rearrangement joins TRBV12-3 or TRBV12-4 to TRBJ1-6; D is ambiguous. The CDR3 runs 14 residues. V was clipped by 5 bases and J by 0 bases, with 5 bases between them. This CDR3 reads CASSLSSYNSPLHF. The CDR3 region has the DNA TGTGCCAGCAGTCTTAGCTCCTATAATTCACCCCTCCACTTT.

This sequence joins TRBV19 and TRBJ2-2, with 9 bases fitting TRBD1. This CDR3 region has 14 residues. The J segment lost 8 bases and the V segment lost 9 bases, leaving 10 bases of the junction unmatched. CDR1 and CDR2 from the germline V gene are LNHDA and SQIVND (reference sequence). The CDR3 sequence: CASNRDRESGELFF. CDR3 in DNA: TGTGCCAGCAACCGGGACAGGGAATCTGGGGAGCTGTTTTTT. Full variable domain (rest looked up from reference TRBV19 and TRBJ2-2): DGGITQSPKYLFRKEGQNVTLSCEQNLNHDAMYWYRQDPGQGLRLIYYSQIVNDFQKGDIAEGYSVSREKKESFPLTVTSAQKNPTAFYLCASNRDRESGELFFGEGSRLTVL.

This chain connects TRBV7-9 to TRBJ2-1; 7 bases map to TRBD2. V lost 1 base to trimming and J lost 10 bases; unmatched junction nucleotides: 13. Germline CDR1 is SEHNR and CDR2 is FQNEAQ (reference sequence). CDR3 length equals 16 residues. The CDR3 DNA sequence: TGTGCCAGCAGCTTAGAAAGGCTAGCGGTCCCAGGGGAGCAGTTCTTC. Its translation: CASSLERLAVPGEQFF.

The V call is TRBV20-1, the J call TRBJ2-1, with 8 bases that match TRBD1. Germline CDR1 and CDR2: DFQATT and SNEGSKA (reference sequence). The ends lost 6 bases at V and 8 bases at J; junction bases unmatched: 6. The CDR3 has 12 residues. The CDR3 sequence is CSAPQGADEQFF. DNA for the CDR3: TGCAGTGCGCCGCAGGGGGCGGATGAGCAGTTCTTC.

The rearrangement joins TRBV7-9 to TRBJ1-4, with D possibly TRBD1 on 5 matching bases. The CDR3 is 16 amino acids. V lost 3 bases and J 4 bases, leaving 15 bases between the germline ends. Per the germline V gene, CDR1 is SEHNR and CDR2 is FQNEAQ (reference sequence). CDR3 bases: TGTGCCAGCAGCTTCTCAGGTGGGGCCGGTAATGAAAAACTGTTTTTT. Protein: CASSFSGGAGNEKLFF.

This chain connects TRBV19 to TRBJ2-3; possibly TRBD1 for D (5 bases). Germline CDR1 LNHDA, CDR2 SQIVND (reference sequence). This CDR3 is built from 14 residues. The V and J ends lost 3 bases and 6 bases respectively, with 13 bases between them. The CDR3 reads CASSIRPDSDTQYF. CDR3 coding DNA: TGTGCCAGTAGTATCCGCCCCGACAGCGATACGCAGTATTTT.

This clonotype appeared a single time. The chain combines TRBV7-3 with TRBJ1-2; D possibly corresponds to TRBD1 (5 bases). V was shortened by 1 base and J by 6 bases, with 12 bases between the two germline ends. This CDR3 region has 14 residues. CDR1 and CDR2 (germline): SGHTA, FQGTGA. CDR3 sequence reads: CASSLNGREHGYTF. As DNA, the CDR3 is TGTGCCAGCAGCTTAAATGGCAGGGAACATGGCTACACCTTC.

The rearrangement joins TRBV6-2 or TRBV6-3 to TRBJ2-7; 8 nucleotides line up with TRBD1. The V segment lost 8 bases and the J segment 3 bases; nucleotides outside the gene matches: 6. In germline, CDR1 is MNHEY, CDR2 SVGEGT. The CDR3 totals 13 residues. CDR3: CASGGTGYYEQYF. The CDR3 region has the DNA TGTGCCAGCGGTGGGACAGGTTACTACGAGCAGTACTTC.

The rearrangement uses TRBV7-9 and TRBJ2-1; D may be TRBD2 (5 bases). This CDR3 is built from 15 residues. From germline, CDR1 is SEHNR and CDR2 FQNEAQ (reference sequence). The germline V and J ends were trimmed by 2 bases and 6 bases, with 14 bases remaining between them. CDR3 sequence: CASSLRENRFNEQFF. The CDR3 nucleotides read TGTGCCAGCAGCTTAAGGGAGAATCGCTTCAATGAGCAGTTCTTC.

This chain connects TRBV2 to TRBJ2-3; 7 bases agree with TRBD2. V was clipped by 5 bases and J by 0 bases; unmatched bases: 5. Germline V lookup: CDR1 SNHLY, CDR2 FYNNEI. The CDR3 covers 15 residues. The CDR3 DNA reads TGTGCCAGCAGTCGGGGGGACCGAAGCACAGATACGCAGTATTTT. Amino acids: CASSRGDRSTDTQYF.

The chain combines TRBV10-3 with TRBJ2-3; D is possibly TRBD2 (6 bases). CDR1 and CDR2 from the germline V gene are ENHRY and SYGVKD. This CDR3 spans 15 amino acids. V was shortened by 2 bases and J by 2 bases, with 11 bases between the two germline ends. The CDR3, as DNA: TGTGCCATCAGTGAGGCGGGGTACTACACAGATACGCAGTATTTT. It is translated as CAISEAGYYTDTQYF.

This rearrangement joins TRBV7-3 to TRBJ2-5; D might be TRBD2 (7 bases). Germline CDR1 is SGHTA and CDR2 is FQGTGA. The CDR3 is made up of 15 amino acids. Trimming stripped 5 bases from V and 5 bases from J, with 18 bases between. CDR3 DNA: TGTGCCAGCAGCCGAACCGGGGGGCTGGGGGAGACCCAGTACTTC. It is translated as CASSRTGGLGETQYF.

This chain uses TRBV29-1 with TRBJ1-2; D might be TRBD1 (6 bases). Germline-derived CDR1 and CDR2 are SQVTM and ANQGSEA. V lost 4 bases and J 4 bases, leaving 13 bases between the germline ends. The CDR3 runs to 13 residues. CDR3 in amino acids: CSVAGGRAYGYTF. Written as DNA, the CDR3 is TGCAGCGTTGCCGGGGGGCGCGCCTATGGCTACACCTTC. The entire variable domain, with the rest obtained from reference TRBV29-1 and TRBJ1-2, is as follows: SAVISQKPSRDICQRGTSLTIQCQVDSQVTMMFWYRQQPGQSLTLIATANQGSEATYESGFVIDKFPISRPNLTFSTLTVSNMSPEDSSIYLCSVAGGRAYGYTFGSGTRLTVV.

This clonotype was counted between two and nine times. The CDR3 sequence is CSAGDRALFEQYF. CDR3 sequence (DNA): TGCAGTGCTGGGGACAGGGCTCTTTTTGAGCAGTACTTC. This chain links TRBV20-1 with TRBJ2-7; 9 nucleotides match TRBD1. Germline V lookup: CDR1 DFQATT, CDR2 SNEGSKA (reference sequence). V gave up 5 bases and J gave up 7 bases; unmatched junction bases: 9. This CDR3 has 13 amino acids.

This chain connects TRBV11-2 to TRBJ2-5; D gene ambiguous. Germline V gene sequence: CDR1 SGHAT, CDR2 FQNNGV. The CDR3 totals 12 residues. The V end was cut by 2 bases, the J end by 2 bases, with 3 bases between. The CDR3 sequence: CASSLFQETQYF. CDR3 DNA sequence: TGTGCCAGCAGCTTATTTCAAGAGACCCAGTACTTC.

The chain couples TRBV29-1 to TRBJ2-1; 7 bases align to TRBD2. Trimming took 5 bases from V and 7 from J; bases not matched to a gene: 17. Germline V gene data show CDR1 as SQVTM and CDR2 as ANQGSEA. The CDR3 extends over 16 amino acids. CDR3 sequence reads: CSVSKRGNRPGNEQFF. The CDR3 DNA sequence: TGCAGCGTTTCTAAGCGGGGAAATCGACCAGGGAATGAGCAGTTCTTC.

CDR3 sequence reads: CASSPTHRDRLYQETQYF. DNA of the CDR3: TGTGCCAGCAGCCCGACTCACCGGGACAGACTATACCAAGAGACCCAGTACTTC. The chain joins TRBV14 to TRBJ2-5; 7 bases match TRBD1. The germline CDR1 and CDR2 sequences are SGHDN and FVKESK. The CDR3 contains 18 residues. V dropped 4 bases and J dropped 0; count of bases not matched to a gene: 14.

The chain has TRBV5-6 and TRBJ1-1; a weak D match, TRBD1 (5 bases). CDR1 is SGHDT, CDR2 YYEEEE, per germline. The ends were cut back, 0 bases at V and 4 bases at J, with 19 bases in the middle. This CDR3 has 17 residues. CDR3 amino acids: CASSLVDWSREGTEAFF. DNA for the CDR3: TGTGCCAGCAGCTTGGTTGATTGGTCCAGGGAGGGCACTGAAGCTTTCTTT.

V usage is TRBV4-1 and J usage is TRBJ1-2; a possible D gene is TRBD1 (5 bases). This CDR3 has 16 residues. The V gene's germline CDR1 is MGHRA and CDR2 YSYEKL. Trimming stripped 2 bases from V and 6 bases from J, with 19 bases between. The CDR3 reads CASSQPRMQGGHGYTF. The CDR3 DNA reads as TGCGCCAGCAGCCAACCAAGGATGCAGGGTGGCCATGGCTACACCTTC.

The chain carries TRBV5-4 and TRBJ1-5; weak D call: TRBD1 (5 bases). Trimming removed 2 bases from V and 6 bases from J, with 15 bases in between. The germline CDR1 and CDR2 sequences are SGHNT and YYREEE (reference sequence). The CDR3 spans 15 residues. CDR3 region: CASSLNPGNLQPQHF. CDR3 bases: TGTGCCAGCAGCTTAAATCCAGGGAATCTTCAGCCCCAGCATTTT.

The chain uses TRBV2 and TRBJ1-5; no firm D call. Trimming removed 0 bases at V and 0 bases at J, with 9 bases between. The CDR3 extends over 16 amino acids. CDR1 is SNHLY, CDR2 FYNNEI, per germline. The CDR3 is CASSEAQGISNQPQHF. The DNA for the CDR3 is TGTGCCAGCAGTGAAGCGCAAGGGATTAGCAATCAGCCCCAGCATTTT.